This TCR beta chain was observed in a study of vaccination effects on CD4 cells after COVID-19. Study-level information: Each person got two doses of an mRNA SARS-CoV-2 vaccine, BNT162b2 or mRNA-1273. Each well held about 2.1 million PBMC cultured with roughly 10 ug/ml peptides and around 11 IU/ml IL-2. Study-level results: Late post-vaccination, clones induced by infection and those induced by vaccine underwent marked clonal contraction.

Investigators separated out CD4+ T cells once more than nine days of culture had passed. Researchers swapped half the medium for IL-2 medium on both days 3 and 7. In its sample, this clone was seen a few times. What it recognizes is unknown. Germline V gene sequence: CDR1 SGHTA, CDR2 FQGNSA. V was pared by 1 base and J by 4 bases, with 8 bases between. CDR3 length: 14 amino acids. Assay used: immunoSEQ multiplex PCR; TCRdb lists only in-frame clones, some missing. The sample includes under 50,000 clones, roughly 76% seen only once; the top ten take roughly 10%. This sequence was found in a human donor who had a prior SARS-CoV-2 infection. The chain combines TRBV7-2 with TRBJ2-1, with no clear D. Sequencing used CD4+ T cells from PBMCs cultured without peptide, obtained before COVID-19 vaccination. CDR3 DNA: TGTGCCAGCAGCTTAGTGGTTACGTACAATGAGCAGTTCTTC. Translating it yields CASSLVVTYNEQFF.